The 17 T cell receptor beta chains below were found in one sample sequenced in a study of T-cell reconstitution after alpha-beta-depleted transplantation in children. TCRbeta library construction was performed incorporating unique molecular identifiers. TCRdb re-called the PCR reads with MiXCR, one entry per CDR3 protein. Of 450,000 to 600,000 distinct CDR3 sequences listed, 13% were seen once; the top ten hold over 2%. Source: PBMCs, mostly from graft donor cells, taken 360 days after TCRalphabeta/CD19-depleted stem cell transplant. The source of these receptors is a male patient younger than 18 who had a stem cell transplant for acute myeloid leukemia, so the T cells may come from the graft donor.

This clonotype has only a few counts. The chain couples TRBV6-1 to TRBJ2-3; the match to TRBD2 covers 8 bases. Germline lookup yields CDR1 MNHNS and CDR2 SASEGT. V trimming: 6 bases; J trimming: 0 bases; junction bases outside the gene matches: 11. The CDR3 is made up of 17 amino acids. The chain's CDR3 is CASRLSGGAGSTDTQYF. CDR3 sequence (DNA): TGTGCCAGCAGACTCAGCGGGGGCGCCGGGAGCACAGATACGCAGTATTTT.

There are many counts of this clonotype. The chain employs TRBV20-1 and TRBJ2-5; 10 bases line up with TRBD1. The junction had 9 bases not matched to a gene; V was cut back by 0 bases and J by 5 bases. Germline-derived CDR1 and CDR2 are DFQATT and SNEGSKA (reference sequence). This CDR3 comprises 16 residues. In DNA form, the CDR3 reads TGCAGTGCTAGAGACCGCGGGACAGGGGTCGGGGAGACCCAGTACTTC. Protein sequence: CSARDRGTGVGETQYF.

This clonotype was counted a few times. The chain links TRBV18 to TRBJ2-7, with D perhaps matching TRBD1 (6 bases). Germline lookup yields CDR1 KGHSH and CDR2 LQKENI. V lost 5 bases to trimming and J lost 0 bases, with 11 bases between them. The CDR3 totals 14 residues. The CDR3 coding sequence is TGTGCCAGCTCAGTGGGACAAACCTCCTACGAGCAGTACTTC. It yields the protein CASSVGQTSYEQYF.

Many counts were recorded for this clonotype. The rearrangement links TRBV20-1 to TRBJ1-5; 7 nucleotides agree with TRBD1. V lost 3 bases to trimming and J lost 7 bases; unmatched junction nucleotides: 3. This CDR3 has 12 residues. Germline V gene data show CDR1 as DFQATT and CDR2 as SNEGSKA (reference sequence). The CDR3 DNA reads TGCAGTGCTAGCCAGGGGGAGCAGCCCCAGCATTTT. Translating gives CSASQGEQPQHF.

This clonotype was observed a few times. This rearrangement joins TRBV5-1 to TRBJ1-1; possible D gene TRBD1, 5 bases. CDR1 is SGHRS, CDR2 YFSETQ, per germline. The V end was cut by 4 bases, the J end by 5 bases, with 18 bases between. There are 15 residues in the CDR3. The CDR3 DNA sequence: TGCGCCAGCAGCGCCGGGACCGTCCTTAAGACTGAAGCTTTCTTT. Its protein product is CASSAGTVLKTEAFF.

This clonotype appeared many times. This chain connects TRBV6-5 to TRBJ2-1; 8 bases match TRBD2. There are 17 residues in the CDR3. Germline V CDR1 and CDR2: MNHEY, SVGAGI. Unmatched junction bases numbered 10, after V lost 6 bases and J lost 0 bases. The CDR3 nucleotides read TGTGCCAGCAGCCGAGCGGCTCTAGCGGGCTCCTACAATGAGCAGTTCTTC. Translating it yields CASSRAALAGSYNEQFF.

V and J are TRBV5-1 and TRBJ2-2, with D perhaps TRBD1 (6 bases). V lost 0 bases to trimming and J lost 5 bases, with 14 bases between them. Germline CDR1 reads SGHRS; CDR2 reads YFSETQ. There are 16 residues in the CDR3. The CDR3 DNA reads as TGCGCCAGCAGCTTGGCCGGGACACGAGTTACCGGGGAGCTGTTTTTT. Translating gives CASSLAGTRVTGELFF.

At least ten counts were recorded for this clonotype. The chain links TRBV27 to TRBJ2-1; perhaps TRBD2 as D (5 bases). The CDR3 extends over 14 amino acids. Germline values: CDR1 MNHEY, CDR2 SMNVEV (reference sequence). V dropped 8 bases and J dropped 5 bases, with 16 bases sitting between them. For the CDR3, the DNA is TGTGCCAGCCGAATAGACCGCGGGCACAATGAGCAGTTCTTC. This encodes CASRIDRGHNEQFF.

There are a few counts of this clonotype. The chain employs TRBV12-3 or TRBV12-4 and TRBJ2-6; D is undetermined. Trimming pared 2 bases from V and 0 bases from J, leaving 14 bases between. The CDR3 totals 18 residues. The CDR3 is CASSLSVVFSSGANVLTF. The CDR3 DNA follows: TGTGCCAGCAGTTTATCGGTCGTCTTCAGCTCTGGGGCCAACGTCCTGACTTTC.

This CDR3 is CSSTGAGHNEQFF. For the CDR3, the DNA is TGCAGCTCCACCGGAGCGGGCCACAATGAGCAGTTCTTC. The V and J genes are TRBV29-1 and TRBJ2-1, with D perhaps TRBD2 (6 bases). This CDR3 is 13 amino acids long. Germline V lookup: CDR1 SQVTM, CDR2 ANQGSEA. V was cut by 8 bases and J by 5 bases, with 16 bases left in between.

The chain uses TRBV20-1 and TRBJ2-2; TRBD1 is a possible D gene (6 bases). The V gene lost 3 bases and the J gene lost 5 bases, with 16 bases spanning the gap. CDR1 is DFQATT and CDR2 is SNEGSKA in the germline V gene (reference sequence). CDR3 length equals 15 residues. Here the CDR3 reads CSARAPGAGTGELFF. CDR3 in DNA: TGCAGTGCTAGGGCTCCAGGGGCAGGGACCGGGGAGCTGTTTTTT.

V usage is TRBV7-2 and J usage is TRBJ2-7; TRBD2 matches 7 bases. CDR3 length equals 13 residues. Germline V gives CDR1 SGHTA, CDR2 FQGNSA. The CDR3 spells CASRASGPYEQYF. CDR3 DNA sequence: TGTGCTTCCCGGGCTAGCGGCCCTTACGAGCAGTACTTC.

The chain combines TRBV29-1 with TRBJ1-6; TRBD1 aligns across 10 bases. Germline CDR1 reads SQVTM; CDR2 reads ANQGSEA. The V segment lost 5 bases and the J segment 4 bases; nucleotides outside the gene matches: 14. The length of the CDR3 is 18 residues. The CDR3 bases are TGCAGCGTTTGCTCCGGGACAGGGGTTGGGGATTATAATTCACCCCTCCACTTT. Translated, it gives CSVCSGTGVGDYNSPLHF. The variable domain in full, completed from reference TRBV29-1 and TRBJ1-6, reads SAVISQKPSRDICQRGTSLTIQCQVDSQVTMMFWYRQQPGQSLTLIATANQGSEATYESGFVIDKFPISRPNLTFSTLTVSNMSPEDSSIYLCSVCSGTGVGDYNSPLHFGNGTRLTVT.

This clonotype appeared a few times. V usage is TRBV4-3 and J usage is TRBJ2-7, with 7 nucleotides matching TRBD2. The CDR3 is 15 residues long. Trimming at V came to 0 bases and at J to 6 bases, leaving 8 bases not matched to a gene. Germline V gives CDR1 LGHNA, CDR2 YSLEER. The CDR3 spells CASSQEIRLAPEQYF. The CDR3 DNA sequence: TGCGCCAGCAGCCAAGAAATACGACTAGCCCCCGAGCAGTACTTC.

This rearrangement joins TRBV12-3 or TRBV12-4 to TRBJ2-3; D is undetermined. The CDR3 spans 17 residues. V was shortened by 6 bases and J by 2 bases, with 21 bases between the two germline ends. The CDR3 protein is CASSLLSSPYDTDTQYF. For the CDR3, the DNA is TGTGCCAGCAGCCTTCTTTCCAGCCCCTATGACACAGATACGCAGTATTTT.

V and J are TRBV6-2 or TRBV6-3 and TRBJ2-2; D is unclear. CDR1 is MNHEY, CDR2 SVGEGT, per germline. V lost 2 bases to trimming and J lost 0 bases, with 7 bases between them. The CDR3 runs 15 residues. CDR3 in amino acids: CASSYTTANTGELFF. CDR3 nucleotide sequence: TGTGCCAGCAGTTACACGACCGCGAACACCGGGGAGCTGTTTTTT.

This clonotype was observed many times. This chain links TRBV29-1 with TRBJ2-5; D is possibly TRBD2 (6 bases). Germline V lookup: CDR1 SQVTM, CDR2 ANQGSEA. The CDR3 consists of 10 residues. V was shortened by 8 bases and J by 5 bases, with 9 bases between the two germline ends. This CDR3 reads CSSGGETQYF. In nucleotides, the CDR3 is TGCAGCTCTGGGGGGGAGACCCAGTACTTC.